This T cell receptor (beta chain) emerged from a study of blood T cells in healthy people across ages. The second PCR ran about 6 to 11 cycles with a sample-barcoded 5' primer and J-beta primers. MiXCR was run by TCRdb on the 5' RACE reads, yielding one entry per CDR3 protein. Among approximately 940,000 distinct CDR3 sequences listed, 40% to 60% were seen once. CDR1 is MDHEN and CDR2 is SYDVKM in the germline V gene. The CDR3 totals 13 residues. The V gene lost 4 bases and the J gene lost 4 bases, with 10 bases spanning the gap. The sequencing sample was made of blood. The clonotype comes from a man aged 25-45 years in good health. This sequence joins TRBV28 and TRBJ2-5; no firm D call. This CDR3 is CASSYAGLETQYF. CDR3 nucleotide sequence: TGTGCCAGCAGTTACGCCGGGTTAGAGACCCAGTACTTC. Drawing the rest from reference TRBV28 and TRBJ2-5, the complete variable domain is DVKVTQSSRYLVKRTGEKVFLECVQDMDHENMFWYRQDPGLGLRLIYFSYDVKMKEKGDIPEGYSVSREKKERFSLILESASTNQTSMYLCASSYAGLETQYFGPGTRLLVL.